This TCR beta chain was sequenced for a study of T-cell memory formation after mild COVID-19 listed by TCRdb under 2021. The study in broad terms: Most TCR sequence clusters were specific to one of the two donors. The cohort comprised two young, previously healthy adult volunteers, one female and one male. T-cell clones expanding and contracting after mild COVID-19 in a couple of donors were tracked by longitudinal TCRalpha and TCRbeta repertoire sequencing. The investigation overall reported the following: The study included only a couple of mild cases, and larger cohorts that include severe cases with pre-infection samples were judged to be necessary. Contracting CD4+ clones turned up mainly in the CM and EM memory subsets, whereas EMRA was where CD8+ clones were enriched. Whether the second-wave clones peaking on day 37 were SARS-CoV-2 specific was not confirmed. Some responding clones were detected in pre-infection memory, which suggested that pre-existing cross-reactive memory T cells had joined the SARS-CoV-2 response. Clones contracting from day 15 to 85 had balanced CD4/CD8 phenotypes, while a second wave expanding from day 15 to 37 was biased towards CD4+.

This clonotype was recorded a few times. No antigen is known for it. Per-base qualities were not stored, and no clone one base away is much larger. The CDR3 measures 14 amino acids from cysteine to phenylalanine. Only CDR3 DNA remains: 42 bases, in frame from the first base. Per the germline V gene, SGHRS is the CDR1 and YFSETQ is the CDR2. Between the V and J ends, shortened by 0 bases and 9 bases respectively, the junction contains 13 bases. Ficoll-Paque density gradient centrifugation was used to isolate PBMCs. The instrument was an Illumina NovaSeq 6000. TCRalpha and TCRbeta cDNA libraries were built by 5'RACE with constant-segment primers, adding sample barcodes and unique molecular identifiers. Trizol reagent was used to extract RNA from every sample. Libraries were amplified in two PCR steps, with a second sample barcode and Illumina TruSeq adapters added in the second step. Sequencing of libraries was performed on an Illumina NovaSeq with 2 x 150 bp paired-end reads. The paper's processing steps were these. The reads were demultiplexed and collapsed into UMI-guided consensus sequences using migec v1.2.7. Using mixcr v2.1.11, UMI consensuses were aligned to TRA and TRB V and J templates and then assembled into clonotypes. A clonotype was counted as expanded or contracted only when both edgeR and NoisET called the clonotype significant, with the noise models trained on biological replicates. edgeR calls used a false discovery rate-adjusted p below 0.01 and a log2 fold-change threshold of 1. As an exploratory analysis of dynamics, max-normalized trajectories of the 1000 most abundant clonotypes were examined with PCA combined with hierarchical clustering. Separately sequenced CD4+ and CD8+ repertoires were used to assign a CD4 or CD8 phenotype to each responding clone. TCRdb reprocessing: public reads trimmed at Q25 with fastp, clones called with MiXCR, in-frame beta chains kept. Rows matching on CDR3 protein sequence are summarized as one entry with the most common DNA and genes. These V and J calls are TCRdb output, not the study's own analysis. The sample table shows 120,000 to 150,000 distinct CDR3 sequences, and under 25% are seen once. Together, the top ten hold 2% to 2.5% of the sample.

The sequence came from an adult woman who had mild COVID-19 (a few samples of this study predate the infection). The sample titles of this study are shuffled in the database, so cell type and time point are left out; the donor was told from shared clones. Specimen: PBMCs or a T cell subset sorted from them (not recorded which). In this chain, TRBV5-1 is recombined with TRBJ2-1; the D gene is perhaps TRBD2, from 5 matching bases. The CDR3 here reads CASSLVVSEGEQFF. The nucleotide sequence is TGCGCCAGCAGCTTGGTGGTTAGCGAGGGTGAGCAGTTCTTC.